Listed here are 25 T cell receptor beta chains from one sample, sequenced in a study of T cells after yellow fever vaccination. Each CDR3 protein gets one entry after TCRdb re-called the 5' RACE reads with MiXCR. The sample yields 340,000 or so distinct CDR3 sequences, around 13% seen once. The material sequenced was CD4+ T cells sorted from PBMCs, taken 15 days after the yellow fever booster vaccination. The receptors derive from a man between 18 and 35 years old who received the YFV17D yellow fever vaccine.

The J gene is TRBJ2-5, the V gene TRBV29-1, with unresolved D. V lost 4 bases and J lost 5, with 8 bases in between. The CDR3 is 11 amino acids. CDR1 is SQVTM and CDR2 is ANQGSEA in the germline V gene. In DNA, the CDR3 is TGCAGCGTTGGCAGCCCGGAGACCCAGTACTTC. Encoded protein: CSVGSPETQYF.

This clonotype was detected only a few times. The gene calls are TRBV3-1 and TRBJ2-1; the match to TRBD1 covers 10 bases. Germline loops: CDR1 LGHDT, CDR2 YNNKEL (reference sequence). The CDR3 is made up of 14 amino acids. Trimming took 4 bases from V and 6 from J; bases not matched to a gene: 3. Here the CDR3 DNA reads TGTGCCAGCAGCCCGACAGGGGGCGGCAATGAGCAGTTCTTC. Its translation: CASSPTGGGNEQFF.

This clonotype was seen more than once but under ten times. The J gene is TRBJ2-5, the V gene TRBV30, with 15 positions matching TRBD2. Per the germline V gene, CDR1 is GTSNPN and CDR2 is SVGIG (reference sequence). This CDR3 is built from 15 residues. Losses at the gene ends were 5 bases for V and 3 bases for J; bases not matched to a gene: 4. The CDR3 loop is CAWAGLAGGKETQYF. The CDR3, as DNA: TGTGCCTGGGCAGGACTAGCGGGGGGGAAAGAGACCCAGTACTTC.

This clonotype occurred a few times. CDR3: CASSGQGRIMARGYTF. CDR3 nucleotides: TGTGCCAGCAGCGGACAGGGGCGTATTATGGCTAGAGGCTACACCTTC. The V gene is TRBV5-5, the J gene TRBJ1-2; 9 bases match TRBD1. V was clipped by 4 bases and J by 8 bases; unmatched bases: 15. This CDR3 comprises 16 residues. The germline V gene has CDR1 SGHKS and CDR2 YYEKEE (reference sequence).

This clonotype was seen many times. The V gene is TRBV27, the J gene TRBJ2-2; D is uncertain. CDR1 is MNHEY and CDR2 is SMNVEV in the germline V gene (reference sequence). V gave up 2 bases and J gave up 0 bases, with 4 bases separating them. This CDR3 region has 14 residues. CDR3 amino acids: CASSLGSNTGELFF. CDR3 nucleotide sequence: TGTGCCAGCAGTTTAGGGTCGAACACCGGGGAGCTGTTTTTT.

The rearrangement links TRBV12-3 or TRBV12-4 to TRBJ2-2; D might be TRBD1 (5 bases). The CDR3 runs to 15 residues. Trimming removed 3 bases from V and 1 base from J, with 9 bases in between. Here the CDR3 DNA reads TGTGCCAGCAGTTTTGGGGCCAGGAACACCGGGGAGCTGTTTTTT. Its protein product is CASSFGARNTGELFF.

The V call is TRBV5-1, the J call TRBJ2-7, with 8 positions matching TRBD1. The ends lost 4 bases at V and 5 bases at J; junction bases unmatched: 2. This CDR3 is built from 12 residues. Per germline, CDR1 SGHRS and CDR2 YFSETQ. CDR3 loop: CASSLDRDEQYF. CDR3 in DNA: TGCGCCAGCAGCCTGGACAGGGACGAGCAGTACTTC.

The J gene is TRBJ2-3, the V gene TRBV7-6; 8 bases fit TRBD2. CDR1 and CDR2 from the germline V gene are SGHVS and FNYEAQ. CDR3 length equals 16 residues. V dropped 7 bases and J dropped 0; count of bases not matched to a gene: 9. The CDR3 DNA reads as TGTGCCAGCACCGTCGGACTAGCAAAAAGCACAGATACGCAGTATTTT. This gives the protein CASTVGLAKSTDTQYF.

The chain carries TRBV7-2 and TRBJ2-5, with 10 bases lining up with TRBD2. This CDR3 region has 17 residues. V shed 5 bases and J 6 bases; nucleotides not matched to a gene: 15. CDR1 is SGHTA, CDR2 FQGNSA, per germline. Here the CDR3 reads CASSPTGERGGLKTQYF. The CDR3 DNA reads as TGTGCCAGCAGCCCCACCGGGGAGCGGGGGGGCCTAAAGACCCAGTACTTC.

The V and J genes are TRBV6-2 or TRBV6-3 and TRBJ1-5, with unresolved D. The CDR3 has 13 amino acids. Germline values: CDR1 MNHEY, CDR2 SVGEGT. V was clipped by 7 bases and J by 4 bases, with 11 bases between them. The CDR3 protein is CASNWALNQPQHF. CDR3 DNA sequence: TGTGCCAGCAACTGGGCCCTTAATCAGCCCCAGCATTTT.

This sequence joins TRBV5-1 and TRBJ1-1; D is unresolved. Looked up from germline, CDR1 is SGHRS and CDR2 is YFSETQ. CDR3 length: 18 residues. The ends were cut back, 4 bases at V and 4 bases at J, with 26 bases in the middle. CDR3 in DNA: TGCGCCAGCAGCCGCCCTGGCGGGAAGCCCATGGTGTTCACTGAAGCTTTCTTT. Amino acid sequence: CASSRPGGKPMVFTEAFF.

This clonotype was counted between two and nine times. V and J are TRBV7-2 and TRBJ1-6; 8 positions agree with TRBD1. CDR3 length: 12 residues. Germline values: CDR1 SGHTA, CDR2 FQGNSA. The ends lost 5 bases at V and 14 bases at J; junction bases unmatched: 5. The CDR3 region is CASSTDRVSLHF. The CDR3 nucleotides read TGTGCCAGCAGCACGGACAGGGTCTCCCTCCACTTT.

This chain joins TRBV5-1 and TRBJ1-1, with D possibly being TRBD1 (6 bases). Trimming pared 1 base from V and 1 base from J, leaving 11 bases between. Looked up from germline, CDR1 is SGHRS and CDR2 is YFSETQ. The CDR3 contains 15 residues. The CDR3 DNA follows: TGCGCCAGCAGCTTGCAGGGGTTTGGGAACACTGAAGCTTTCTTT. Protein: CASSLQGFGNTEAFF.

The chain has TRBV20-1 and TRBJ1-3; 9 bases align to TRBD1. V trimming: 6 bases; J trimming: 0 bases; junction bases outside the gene matches: 6. The CDR3 runs 15 residues. Germline values: CDR1 DFQATT, CDR2 SNEGSKA (reference sequence). CDR3 amino acids: CSARTGVSSGNTIYF. The CDR3 nucleotides are TGCAGTGCCAGGACAGGGGTCAGCTCTGGAAACACCATATATTTT.

This clonotype is termed medium-sized. J is TRBJ2-5 and V is TRBV29-1, with D uncertain. CDR1 is SQVTM, CDR2 ANQGSEA, per germline. The CDR3 length is 11 residues. V was trimmed by 5 bases and J by 1 base, leaving 5 bases between them. The CDR3 spells CSVWIQETQYF. The CDR3 coding sequence is TGCAGCGTTTGGATCCAAGAGACCCAGTACTTC.

This clonotype was picked up a small number of times. CDR3 coding DNA: TGTGCCATCAGTGCCCAAGAGACCCAGTACTTC. Encoded protein: CAISAQETQYF. The chain recombines TRBV10-3 with TRBJ2-5; D gene ambiguous. The germline gives CDR1 ENHRY, CDR2 SYGVKD. Trimming shortened V by 4 bases and J by 1 base, and 1 base separated the two germline ends. This CDR3 comprises 11 residues.

This clonotype appeared many times. The chain couples TRBV2 to TRBJ1-6; 7 bases match TRBD1. The CDR3 extends over 15 amino acids. V trimming: 7 bases; J trimming: 5 bases; junction bases outside the gene matches: 8. From germline, CDR1 is SNHLY and CDR2 FYNNEI. The CDR3: CASTPGGTDNSPLHF. The CDR3 DNA sequence: TGTGCCAGCACACCTGGGGGGACAGATAATTCACCCCTCCACTTT.

This clonotype showed up just once. An end of the junction does not agree with germline; a read error may underlie this. The CDR3 region is CASSLADRPDTKYF. CDR3 bases: TGCGCCAGCAGCTTGGCGGACCGGCCAGATACGAAGTATTTT. This chain uses TRBV5-1 with TRBJ2-3; D uncertain. The CDR3 sequence is 14 residues long. Germline values: CDR1 SGHRS, CDR2 YFSETQ.

This clonotype was observed a handful of times. The gene calls are TRBV5-1 and TRBJ1-2, with 8 bases identical to TRBD1. The CDR3 totals 17 residues. In germline, CDR1 is SGHRS, CDR2 YFSETQ. V was clipped by 0 bases and J by 5 bases; unmatched bases: 12. CDR3 sequence reads: CASSLGTRTGIIYGYTF. The CDR3 DNA follows: TGCGCCAGCAGCTTGGGGACGCGGACAGGGATAATTTATGGCTACACCTTC.

Many counts were recorded for this clonotype. The J gene is TRBJ2-1, the V gene TRBV3-1; D may be TRBD1 (5 bases). V lost 4 bases to trimming and J lost 8 bases, with 12 bases between them. The CDR3 sequence is 13 residues long. Per germline, CDR1 LGHDT and CDR2 YNNKEL (reference sequence). The CDR3, as DNA: TGTGCCAGCAGCCGTAGGGGCTCGGATGAGCAGTTCTTC. Its protein is CASSRRGSDEQFF.

This chain connects TRBV7-2 to TRBJ2-1; possibly TRBD1 or TRBD2 for D (5 bases each). The CDR3 is made up of 17 amino acids. Looked up from germline, CDR1 is SGHTA and CDR2 is FQGNSA. V lost 6 bases to trimming and J lost 0 bases, with 18 bases between them. The CDR3 nucleotides are TGTGCCAGCAGTGTTTTGAGGGGCACGGCCTCCTACAATGAGCAGTTCTTC. Amino acid sequence: CASSVLRGTASYNEQFF.

The chain couples TRBV7-9 to TRBJ2-7; 7 bases line up with TRBD1. The CDR3 has 14 amino acids. J was trimmed by 5 bases and V by 2 bases; bases with no gene match: 6. The germline gives CDR1 SEHNR, CDR2 FQNEAQ (reference sequence). CDR3 residues: CASSLIGGSDEQYF. The CDR3 region has the DNA TGTGCCAGCAGCTTAATAGGGGGCTCGGACGAGCAGTACTTC.

The chain recombines TRBV7-9 with TRBJ2-7; D gene uncertain. CDR3 length equals 11 residues. Germline CDR1 SEHNR, CDR2 FQNEAQ (reference sequence). V was trimmed by 2 bases and J by 10 bases, leaving 9 bases between them. DNA of the CDR3: TGTGCCAGCAGCTTAACGGGCTCTCAGTACTTC. Encoded protein: CASSLTGSQYF.

The chain is built from TRBV9 and TRBJ2-7; D may be TRBD1 or TRBD2 (5 bases each). V lost 0 bases and J 5 bases, leaving 12 bases between the germline ends. From germline, CDR1 is SGDLS and CDR2 YYNGEE. There are 14 residues in the CDR3. CDR3: CASSVEGEGNEQYF. The DNA for the CDR3 is TGTGCCAGCAGCGTAGAGGGTGAGGGGAACGAGCAGTACTTC.

In its sample, this clonotype was seen many times. As DNA, the CDR3 is TGCAGCGTTGGGGGGACAGGGGACACTGAAGCTTTCTTT. It specifies CSVGGTGDTEAFF. The chain employs TRBV29-1 and TRBJ1-1, with 10 nucleotides matching TRBD1. The J segment lost 3 bases and the V segment lost 4 bases, leaving 2 bases of the junction unmatched. The CDR3 spans 13 residues. CDR1 and CDR2 from the germline V gene are SQVTM and ANQGSEA.